The sequence of this T cell receptor (beta chain) was determined in a study of cytomegalovirus exposure and HLA in healthy donors. On this clone: The target antigen is unknown.

Germline loops: CDR1 KGHSH, CDR2 LQKENI. The V and J ends lost 6 bases and 0 bases, in that order; junction bases with no gene match: 17. The CDR3 spans 21 residues. Study-wide results and limits: Reports credit the classifier with highly specific, highly sensitive diagnosis of cytomegalovirus status. The study designated around 150 TCR beta chains cytomegalovirus-associated. Confirmation was obtained in vitro that a few CMV-associated chains are specific for CMV antigens.

Using immunoSEQ multiplex PCR, the repertoire was profiled, and TCRdb retains in-frame clones only, with some absent. This sample has roughly 310,000 clones, with 88% found just once. The rearrangement links TRBV18 to TRBJ2-3, with 14 positions matching TRBD2. The receptor was derived from a man aged 25-45 years in good health and CMV-seronegative. Specimen: PBMCs. The CDR3 region is CASSPGLAGANFTFSTDTQYF. The CDR3, as DNA: TGTGCCAGCTCCCCGGGACTAGCGGGGGCCAACTTCACCTTTAGCACAGATACGCAGTATTTT.